Each of the 18 T cell receptor beta chains below was sequenced from the same sample in a study of response to subunit inactivated influenza vaccine. TCRdb processed the RT-PCR reads anew with MiXCR; each CDR3 protein has one entry. The table records 550,000 to 600,000 distinct CDR3 sequences, 12% of them present only once. The source material was PBMCs from blood, sampled on the day of vaccination. These receptors originate from a man between 50 and 59 years old who received an inactivated influenza vaccine.

Ten or more counts support this clonotype. The rearrangement links TRBV27 to TRBJ2-7, with D perhaps TRBD2 (6 bases). Germline values: CDR1 MNHEY, CDR2 SMNVEV (reference sequence). The CDR3 is 13 residues long. Trimming pared 5 bases from V and 0 bases from J, leaving 8 bases between. The CDR3 sequence: CASSGGSSYEQYF. CDR3 nucleotides: TGTGCCAGCAGTGGGGGGAGCTCCTACGAGCAGTACTTC.

This clonotype came up many times. The genes are TRBV7-9 and TRBJ2-3; either TRBD1 or TRBD2 may supply D (5 bases each). Germline V gene lookup returns CDR1 SEHNR and CDR2 FQNEAQ (reference sequence). V was shortened by 5 bases and J by 4 bases, with 13 bases between the two germline ends. The CDR3 consists of 14 residues. In DNA, the CDR3 is TGTGCCAGCAGCCCTACGGGGCCTTCAGATACGCAGTATTTT. Translating gives CASSPTGPSDTQYF.

About this clonotype itself: A read error may explain this, as a much larger clone is one base away. The CDR3 region has the DNA TGTGCCAGCAGTTCCAGGGTAAGAAAGACCGGGGAGCTGTTTTTT. It encodes CASSSRVRKTGELFF. The V and J genes are TRBV12-3 or TRBV12-4 and TRBJ2-2; D might be TRBD1 (5 bases). This CDR3 spans 15 amino acids. The germline V and J ends were trimmed by 4 bases and 5 bases, with 14 bases remaining between them.

This chain joins TRBV3-1 and TRBJ2-2; D unresolved. Germline-derived CDR1 and CDR2 are LGHDT and YNNKEL (reference sequence). Trimming left V 0 bases short and J 4 bases short, with 3 bases between. The CDR3 is made up of 13 amino acids. The CDR3 nucleotides read TGTGCCAGCAGCCAAGAAATCACCGGGGAGCTGTTTTTT. This codes for CASSQEITGELFF. The entire variable domain, with the rest obtained from reference TRBV3-1 and TRBJ2-2, is as follows: DTAVSQTPKYLVTQMGNDKSIKCEQNLGHDTMYWYKQDSKKFLKIMFSYNNKELIINETVPNRFSPKSPDKAHLNLHINSLELGDSAVYFCASSQEITGELFFGEGSRLTVL.

This chain links TRBV4-2 with TRBJ2-7, with a weak D call TRBD2 (6 bases). Germline V gene data show CDR1 as LGHNA and CDR2 as YNFKEQ. V was clipped by 1 base and J by 4 bases, with 14 bases between them. The CDR3 spans 15 residues. The CDR3 DNA is TGTGCCAGCAGCCAAGCTACGGCGGGGACGTACGAGCAGTACTTC. It translates to CASSQATAGTYEQYF.

The sample holds a few counts of this clonotype. In DNA, the CDR3 is TGTGCCAGCAGTTTGGCAGGGGCCCCAGGCAATCAGCCCCAGCATTTT. It yields the protein CASSLAGAPGNQPQHF. This chain connects TRBV12-3 or TRBV12-4 to TRBJ1-5; D is perhaps TRBD1 (6 bases). The CDR3 is made up of 16 amino acids. The germline V and J ends were trimmed by 3 bases and 2 bases, with 14 bases remaining between them.

This clonotype was found a few times. This chain connects TRBV9 to TRBJ2-5, with 7 nucleotides matching TRBD1. The CDR3 totals 17 residues. Germline V gene sequence: CDR1 SGDLS, CDR2 YYNGEE. Unmatched junction bases numbered 13, after V lost 0 bases and J lost 5 bases. The CDR3 is CASSVEPSATGYETQYF. CDR3 nucleotide sequence: TGTGCCAGCAGCGTAGAGCCCTCAGCGACAGGGTATGAGACCCAGTACTTC.

In this sample, this clonotype turned up a few times. V and J are TRBV7-2 and TRBJ2-3; TRBD1 agrees at 11 bases. This CDR3 spans 14 amino acids. Trimming at V came to 7 bases and at J to 4 bases, leaving 4 bases not matched to a gene. The germline gives CDR1 SGHTA, CDR2 FQGNSA. The CDR3 DNA sequence: TGTGCCAGCACCTTGGACAGGGGGCCAGATACGCAGTATTTT. Amino acids: CASTLDRGPDTQYF.

This chain connects TRBV12-3 or TRBV12-4 to TRBJ2-7; no definite D call. The CDR3 length is 14 residues. Trimming pared 3 bases from V and 0 bases from J, leaving 9 bases between. CDR3 coding DNA: TGTGCCAGCAGTTTGGCCAGGATCTCCTACGAGCAGTACTTC. Translated: CASSLARISYEQYF.

Only a few counts were recorded for this clonotype. The rearrangement joins TRBV5-1 to TRBJ1-6, with a weak D call TRBD1 (6 bases). Germline CDR1 reads SGHRS; CDR2 reads YFSETQ. The V end was cut by 1 base, the J end by 5 bases, with 10 bases between. CDR3 length equals 15 residues. CDR3 sequence (DNA): TGCGCCAGCAGCTTGAGGTACAGGGATAATTCACCCCTCCACTTT. This translates into CASSLRYRDNSPLHF.

This clonotype was detected only a few times. This chain links TRBV11-2 with TRBJ2-1, with D perhaps matching TRBD1 or TRBD2 (5 bases each). Germline V lookup: CDR1 SGHAT, CDR2 FQNNGV. CDR3 size: 14 residues. Trimming shortened V by 4 bases and J by 3 bases, and 10 bases separated the two germline ends. CDR3 region: CASSYRDDYNEQFF. The CDR3 DNA reads as TGTGCCAGCAGCTACCGGGACGACTACAATGAGCAGTTCTTC.

The J gene is TRBJ2-5, the V gene TRBV9, with 12 bases lining up with TRBD2. V lost 0 bases and J lost 1; bases outside the gene matches: 7. CDR1 SGDLS and CDR2 YYNGEE come from the germline V gene. The CDR3 spans 18 residues. CDR3 nucleotides: TGTGCCAGCAGCGTAGGGACGGGACTAGCGGGTTTCCAAGAGACCCAGTACTTC. It specifies CASSVGTGLAGFQETQYF.

This clonotype was recorded a few times. The chain uses TRBV6-1 and TRBJ1-1, with D possibly being TRBD1 (5 bases). The CDR3 loop spans 14 amino acids. CDR1 MNHNS and CDR2 SASEGT come from the germline V gene. Trimming removed 0 bases from V and 7 bases from J, with 12 bases in between. The CDR3 reads CASSEAWTTNEAFF. For the CDR3, the DNA is TGTGCCAGCAGTGAAGCGTGGACAACGAATGAAGCTTTCTTT.

The table lists this clonotype with a few counts. The CDR3 coding sequence is TGTGCCAGCTCACCTTCACGGGGTTACTATGGCTACACCTTC. It specifies CASSPSRGYYGYTF. The chain employs TRBV18 and TRBJ1-2, with D uncertain. V was clipped by 3 bases and J by 3 bases, with 11 bases between them. CDR1 is KGHSH and CDR2 is LQKENI in the germline V gene. This CDR3 is built from 14 residues.

This clonotype was found many times. V usage is TRBV12-3 or TRBV12-4 and J usage is TRBJ1-6, with a possible D match to TRBD1 (6 bases). The CDR3 length is 16 residues. The V end was cut by 6 bases, the J end by 0 bases, with 12 bases between. CDR3 coding DNA: TGTGCCAGCAGCCGGCGGGGGGCCTCCTATAATTCACCCCTCCACTTT. Translating it yields CASSRRGASYNSPLHF.

This clonotype was found a few times. The chain couples TRBV4-3 to TRBJ2-7, with TRBD2 identical over 7 bases. The V gene's germline CDR1 is LGHNA and CDR2 YSLEER. The V and J ends lost 0 bases and 2 bases, in that order; junction bases with no gene match: 10. The CDR3 extends over 17 amino acids. The CDR3 DNA follows: TGCGCCAGCAGCCAAGAGGGAGGGGCGGGGGACCCCTACGAGCAGTACTTC. Translating gives CASSQEGGAGDPYEQYF.

This clonotype has a handful of counts. The chain is built from TRBV3-1 and TRBJ2-2; D gene unclear. Germline assignment: CDR1 LGHDT and CDR2 YNNKEL (reference sequence). Trimming cost V 1 base and J 4 bases, with 4 bases left between them. The CDR3 sequence is 13 residues long. This CDR3 reads CASSQVATGELFF. The DNA of the CDR3 is TGTGCCAGCAGCCAAGTCGCCACCGGGGAGCTGTTTTTT.

This clonotype was detected only a few times. The chain couples TRBV4-1 to TRBJ1-1, with a tentative D call TRBD1 (6 bases). Trimming cost V 3 bases and J 1 base, with 15 bases left between them. Germline-derived CDR1 and CDR2 are MGHRA and YSYEKL. The CDR3 runs to 16 residues. The CDR3 DNA sequence: TGCGCCAGCAGCCATCCCGGGGGCAGGGAGAACACTGAAGCTTTCTTT. Amino acids: CASSHPGGRENTEAFF.